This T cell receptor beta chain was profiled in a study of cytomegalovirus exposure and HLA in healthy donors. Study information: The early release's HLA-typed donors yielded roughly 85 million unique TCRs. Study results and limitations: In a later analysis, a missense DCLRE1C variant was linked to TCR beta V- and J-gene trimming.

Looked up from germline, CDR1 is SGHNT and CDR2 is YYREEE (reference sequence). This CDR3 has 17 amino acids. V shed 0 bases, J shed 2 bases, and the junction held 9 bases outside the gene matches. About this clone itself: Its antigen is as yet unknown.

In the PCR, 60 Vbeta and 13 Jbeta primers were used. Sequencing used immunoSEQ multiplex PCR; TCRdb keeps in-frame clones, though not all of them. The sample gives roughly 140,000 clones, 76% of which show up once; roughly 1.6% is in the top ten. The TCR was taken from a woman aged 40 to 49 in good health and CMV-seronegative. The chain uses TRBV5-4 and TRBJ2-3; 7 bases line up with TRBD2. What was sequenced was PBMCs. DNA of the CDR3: TGTGCCAGCAGCTTGGGAACGCGGGAGCGAGTCACAGATACGCAGTATTTT. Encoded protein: CASSLGTRERVTDTQYF.